This TCR beta chain was sequenced for a study of blood T cell repertoires in COVID-19 (TCRdb year 2020). General notes on the study: The collaborator samples originated in the United States, Italy and Spain and spanned the acute and convalescent phases of COVID-19. The prospective study material was composed of cDNA or gDNA derived from T cells, B-cell-depleted T cells, or PBMCs. Deeply sampled blood TCRbeta repertoires from subjects exposed to, actively infected with, or recovered from COVID-19 were included in the dataset. The repertoires were made available in a free public database intended to serve as a resource for research on the immune response to SARS-CoV-2. The samples were drawn from the first 160 participants of the ongoing ImmuneRACE study and from some 1,300 subjects provided by 6 global collaborators. Sample metadata almost always included a de-identified subject ID, COVID-19 status, age in years and sex. Where available, HLA class I and class II types were taken from metadata supplied by the sample provider and were not determined by assay-based typing. What the work shows at the level of the full study, not this receptor alone: How much clinical and demographic metadata was included differed by source and by participant, and the metadata was provided uncurated.

The V and J ends are trimmed by 3 bases and 1 base, leaving 12 bases between them. Including the terminal cysteine and phenylalanine, the CDR3 comprises 15 residues. Of all the DNA, just the CDR3 is kept, 45 bases in frame from base 1. The germline V gene provides CDR1 KGHSH and CDR2 LQKENI. One collaborating source in Seattle enrolled patients while the patients were actively infected and followed the patients over time throughout the course of disease. Each collaborating institution followed its own protocols to collect whole blood in K2EDTA tubes. Collaborator samples were shipped for TCRbeta analysis as frozen whole blood, isolated PBMCs, or DNA extracted from either sample type. TCRbeta CDR3 regions were amplified from genomic DNA by means of the immunoSEQ Assay, a bias-controlled multiplex PCR. The published analysis was carried out like this. The number of nucleated cells in each sample was estimated from the amplification of reference gene primers within the assay. Sequence reads were collapsed and filtered to measure the absolute abundance of every unique TCRbeta CDR3 rearrangement. For each sample, productive Simpson clonality was calculated by taking the square root of Simpson's diversity index across productive rearrangements. As stored in TCRdb, this immuneACCESS dataset retains in-frame rearrangements with V and J assigned. A fraction of the clones does not appear; measured against another copy, unresolved V genes explain less than half of the discrepancy, and the remainder lacks a known reason. The DNA gave D and trimming, while V, J and clone size come from that table. Recorded for this sample are about 96,000 clones; 80% to 90% of them occurred a single time. Of the sample, around 4.2% is held by the ten largest clones.

Points on this clone: Its antigen remains unidentified. No per-base quality is available; no much larger clone lies one base away.

The receptor was isolated from a human donor with COVID-19, enrolled during active disease. The donor label of this sample is uncertain. Sequencing was performed on peripheral blood. The chain employs TRBV18 and TRBJ1-1; a tentative D match to TRBD1 spans 6 bases. In nucleotide form, the sequence is TGTGCCAGCTCACCTGGACAGCTCCAGAACACTGAAGCTTTCTTT. Its protein is CASSPGQLQNTEAFF.